The 31 T cell receptor beta chains reported below all come from one sample, sequenced in a study of shared clonotypes between healthy human individuals. The table came from immunoSEQ multiplex PCR; TCRdb's copy has only in-frame clones and leaves some out. Of hundreds of thousands of clones detected, roughly 70% appear once; the ten largest clones hold under 13%. Specimen: memory CD4+ T cells sorted from blood. Subset specified: CD45RA-negative fraction. The origin of the receptors is a young man in good health.

CDR3 amino acids: CASSEIQGATYNEQFF. CDR3 sequence (DNA): TGTGCCAGCAGTGAAATTCAGGGGGCGACCTACAATGAGCAGTTCTTC. The chain joins TRBV6-1 to TRBJ2-1; 8 nucleotides align to TRBD1. CDR1 and CDR2 (germline): MNHNS, SASEGT. The CDR3 runs to 16 residues. J gave up 2 bases and V 2 bases, and 5 bases lay outside the gene matches.

V and J are TRBV15 and TRBJ2-1; D gene ambiguous. The CDR3 length is 13 residues. V was clipped by 2 bases and J by 5 bases, with 7 bases between them. Germline values: CDR1 LNHNV, CDR2 YYDKDF (reference sequence). The CDR3 sequence is CATSRPINNEQFF. CDR3 coding DNA: TGTGCCACCAGCAGACCTATTAACAATGAGCAGTTCTTC.

This clone has only a few counts. Additional DNA sequences in this sample encode the identical CDR3. The rearrangement uses TRBV29-1 and TRBJ2-7, with D tentatively TRBD1 or TRBD2 (5 bases each). This CDR3 is 12 amino acids long. Per germline, CDR1 SQVTM and CDR2 ANQGSEA. Trimming shortened V by 2 bases and J by 3 bases, and 8 bases separated the two germline ends. CDR3 nucleotide sequence: TGCAGCGTTGAAACAGGAGGCTACGAGCAGTACTTC. Translating it yields CSVETGGYEQYF.

The V and J genes are TRBV7-2 and TRBJ2-7; the match to TRBD1 covers 7 bases. CDR3 length equals 14 residues. V trimming: 7 bases; J trimming: 6 bases; junction bases outside the gene matches: 12. The germline CDR1 and CDR2 sequences are SGHTA and FQGNSA. The CDR3 reads CASTKQGSEGEQYF. CDR3 bases: TGTGCCAGCACCAAACAGGGGAGCGAGGGCGAGCAGTACTTC.

The rearrangement links TRBV25-1 to TRBJ2-7; D uncertain. The CDR3 runs to 14 residues. V lost 3 bases and J lost 0, with 9 bases in between. Germline CDR1 and CDR2: MGHDK and SYGVNS. As DNA, the CDR3 is TGTGCCAGCAGTGACGAGGAAAACTCCTACGAGCAGTACTTC. Translating it yields CASSDEENSYEQYF.

The V call is TRBV12-2, the J call TRBJ2-2. TRBV12-2 is classified as a pseudogene. CDR3 size: 21 residues. In DNA, the CDR3 is TGTGCAAGTCGCTTAGTTTTCCGTAAGGGCAACCTACTCCGACTTATCGGGGAGCTGTTTTTT. The encoded protein is CASRLVFRKGNLLRLIGELFF.

The J gene is TRBJ1-1, the V gene TRBV10-3, with a weak D call TRBD1 (5 bases). Germline CDR1 is ENHRY and CDR2 is SYGVKD. The CDR3 has 11 residues. Trimming stripped 4 bases from V and 8 bases from J, with 8 bases between. The CDR3 sequence: CAISGGQEAFF. The CDR3 DNA sequence: TGTGCCATCAGTGGAGGACAAGAAGCTTTCTTT.

On this clone itself: The sample has other DNA sequences that encode this CDR3 too. The rearrangement links TRBV11-1 to TRBJ2-7; D perhaps matches TRBD2 (5 bases). The CDR3 contains 14 residues. With 5 bases removed from V and 2 bases from J, the gap between germline ends came to 13 bases. Germline V gene sequence: CDR1 SGHAT, CDR2 FQDESV (reference sequence). This CDR3 is CASSRRRPPYEQYF. The DNA of the CDR3 is TGTGCCAGCAGCCGTCGGAGGCCCCCCTACGAGCAGTACTTC.

This clone was seen only a few times. The rearrangement joins TRBV28 to TRBJ2-3; D gene unclear. Per germline, CDR1 MDHEN and CDR2 SYDVKM. Trimming shortened V by 2 bases and J by 4 bases, and 4 bases separated the two germline ends. This CDR3 has 12 residues. The CDR3 protein is CASSLTPDTQYF. CDR3 nucleotide sequence: TGTGCCAGCAGTTTAACCCCAGATACGCAGTATTTT.

This clone was observed a few times. This sequence joins TRBV4-1 and TRBJ1-2; no clear D gene. Between the trimmed V and J ends, which lost 1 base and 8 bases, there was a span of 17 bases. CDR1 and CDR2 from the germline V gene are MGHRA and YSYEKL. The CDR3 is 15 amino acids. The CDR3 DNA sequence: TGCGCCAGCAGCCAAGTCTTACAGACGACGGGCGGCTACACCTTC. Translating it yields CASSQVLQTTGGYTF.

The rearrangement uses TRBV13 and TRBJ2-7; D gene unclear. Per germline, CDR1 PRHDT and CDR2 FYEKMQ (reference sequence). This CDR3 contains 18 residues. V was trimmed by 0 bases and J by 0 bases, leaving 18 bases between them. CDR3 loop: CASSLGPPQTISSYEQYF. The DNA for the CDR3 is TGTGCCAGCAGCTTAGGGCCTCCTCAGACCATTTCCTCCTACGAGCAGTACTTC.

J is TRBJ2-7 and V is TRBV6-1, with 7 bases aligning to TRBD2. With 3 bases clipped from V and 2 bases from J, the junction kept 10 bases outside the gene matches. The CDR3 length is 16 residues. CDR1 is MNHNS, CDR2 SASEGT, per germline. The CDR3 region has the DNA TGTGCCAGCAGTGAGACTAGCCCCATTACCGCCTACGAGCAGTACTTC. The encoded protein is CASSETSPITAYEQYF.

The V call is TRBV9, the J call TRBJ1-2; D ambiguous. V lost 3 bases and J 8 bases, leaving 17 bases between the germline ends. CDR3 size: 14 residues. Looked up from germline, CDR1 is SGDLS and CDR2 is YYNGEE. The CDR3 DNA is TGTGCCAGCAGCGGCCAAGGGTGGAGGATGGGCTACACCTTC. Translation: CASSGQGWRMGYTF. The full variable domain, with the rest looked up from reference TRBV9 and TRBJ1-2, is DSGVTQTPKHLITATGQRVTLRCSPRSGDLSVYWYQQSLDQGLQFLIQYYNGEERAKGNILERFSAQQFPDLHSELNLSSLELGDSALYFCASSGQGWRMGYTFGSGTRLTVV.

The chain joins TRBV11-2 to TRBJ2-1, with 8 bases identical to TRBD1. The length of the CDR3 is 17 residues. Trimming at V came to 5 bases and at J to 2 bases, leaving 11 bases not matched to a gene. Germline V gives CDR1 SGHAT, CDR2 FQNNGV. CDR3 nucleotide sequence: TGTGCCAGCAGCCCTTACCCAACAGGGGGGACCTACAATGAGCAGTTCTTC. Protein sequence: CASSPYPTGGTYNEQFF.

CDR3 amino acids: CASSLSDGNEKLFF. CDR3 nucleotide sequence: TGTGCCAGCAGTTTATCGGATGGTAATGAAAAACTGTTTTTT. The chain employs TRBV11-2 and TRBJ1-4; D is undetermined. The CDR3 spans 14 residues. Looked up from germline, CDR1 is SGHAT and CDR2 is FQNNGV. V was clipped by 6 bases and J by 4 bases, with 12 bases between them.

This sequence joins TRBV5-1 and TRBJ2-1; 10 nucleotides line up with TRBD1. Trimming at V came to 4 bases and at J to 6 bases, leaving 7 bases not matched to a gene. CDR3 length equals 15 residues. From germline, CDR1 is SGHRS and CDR2 YFSETQ. CDR3 sequence reads: CASSLGTGVINEQFF. The CDR3 nucleotides are TGCGCCAGCAGCCTGGGGACAGGGGTCATCAATGAGCAGTTCTTC.

About this clone itself: Other DNA sequences in this sample translate to the same CDR3. The V and J genes are TRBV10-3 and TRBJ2-7; 11 positions agree with TRBD1. CDR1 and CDR2 from the germline V gene are ENHRY and SYGVKD. This CDR3 contains 15 residues. V shed 3 bases and J 4 bases; nucleotides not matched to a gene: 5. In nucleotides, the CDR3 is TGTGCCATCAGTGAACCGGGACAGGGGGTATACGAGCAGTACTTC. Translation gives CAISEPGQGVYEQYF.

The CDR3 loop is CASSFRTGGSEQYF. CDR3 bases: TGTGCCAGCAGTTTCCGGACAGGGGGCTCCGAGCAGTACTTC. V is TRBV27 and J is TRBJ2-7; 11 nucleotides line up with TRBD1. The trim removed 3 bases at V and 6 bases at J, leaving 4 bases unmatched. CDR1 MNHEY and CDR2 SMNVEV come from the germline V gene (reference sequence). This CDR3 region has 14 residues.

The chain is built from TRBV5-1 and TRBJ2-2, with D possibly matching TRBD2 (5 bases). From germline, CDR1 is SGHRS and CDR2 YFSETQ. The CDR3 contains 14 residues. Trimming took 5 bases from V and 0 from J, leaving 8 bases between them. CDR3 sequence (DNA): TGCGCCAGCAGGGAGCGGACGAACACCGGGGAGCTGTTTTTT. This translates into CASRERTNTGELFF. The full variable domain, completed using reference TRBV5-1 and TRBJ2-2, is KAGVTQTPRYLIKTRGQQVTLSCSPISGHRSVSWYQQTPGQGLQFLFEYFSETQRNKGNFPGRFSGRQFSNSRSEMNVSTLELGDSALYLCASRERTNTGELFFGEGSRLTVL.

At least ten counts were recorded for this clone. The CDR3 reads CASSSGQGASVSTGELFF. The CDR3 DNA sequence: TGTGCCAGCAGCTCCGGACAGGGGGCGAGCGTGAGCACCGGGGAGCTGTTTTTT. The chain joins TRBV5-5 to TRBJ2-2; 11 positions agree with TRBD1. The germline V gene has CDR1 SGHKS and CDR2 YYEKEE (reference sequence). Trimming at V came to 3 bases and at J to 4 bases, leaving 11 bases not matched to a gene. The CDR3 extends over 18 amino acids.

J is TRBJ2-1 and V is TRBV7-3, with 7 bases lining up with TRBD2. V lost 4 bases, J lost 0 bases, and 12 bases stayed unmatched. CDR1 is SGHTA, CDR2 FQGTGA, per germline. This CDR3 comprises 18 residues. CDR3 region: CASSSHNPSGASYNEQFF. Here the CDR3 DNA reads TGTGCCAGCAGCTCACACAACCCTAGCGGAGCCTCCTACAATGAGCAGTTCTTC.

The V and J genes are TRBV11-2 and TRBJ2-7; 9 bases match TRBD1. The length of the CDR3 is 13 residues. J lost 6 bases, V lost 5 bases, and 5 bases had no gene match. Germline-derived CDR1 and CDR2 are SGHAT and FQNNGV. In DNA form, the CDR3 reads TGTGCCAGCAGCCTTTGGACAGGGGCCGAGCAGTACTTC. It yields the protein CASSLWTGAEQYF.

The chain carries TRBV4-2 and TRBJ2-4, with 7 positions matching TRBD1. V lost 1 base, J lost 3 bases, and 6 bases stayed unmatched. This CDR3 contains 16 residues. CDR1 is LGHNA and CDR2 is YNFKEQ in the germline V gene. As DNA, the CDR3 is TGTGCCAGCAGCCAAGTACAGGGGATGGTCAAAAACATTCAGTACTTC. Translation: CASSQVQGMVKNIQYF.

The rearrangement joins TRBV5-1 to TRBJ2-3; TRBD2 matches 12 bases. The CDR3 length is 16 residues. V shed 4 bases, J shed 6 bases, and the junction held 9 bases outside the gene matches. Germline V lookup: CDR1 SGHRS, CDR2 YFSETQ. CDR3 sequence (DNA): TGCGCCAGCAGCCCCGGCCTAGCGGGAGGGGGTGATACGCAGTATTTT. Translating it yields CASSPGLAGGGDTQYF.

This clone was detected a few times. The rearrangement uses TRBV5-6 and TRBJ2-3, with D possibly TRBD1 on 5 matching bases. The CDR3 has 14 amino acids. Germline-derived CDR1 and CDR2 are SGHDT and YYEEEE. Trimming pared 0 bases from V and 14 bases from J, leaving 19 bases between. The CDR3 region is CASSLGQNIDVRYF. Written as DNA, the CDR3 is TGTGCCAGCAGCTTGGGACAGAATATTGATGTGCGGTATTTT.

J is TRBJ1-2 and V is TRBV2, with D maybe TRBD1 (5 bases). Germline V gene lookup returns CDR1 SNHLY and CDR2 FYNNEI. Trimming left V 0 bases short and J 4 bases short, with 9 bases between. The CDR3 sequence is 14 residues long. The CDR3 spells CASSEASGPYGYTF. The CDR3 DNA is TGTGCCAGCAGTGAAGCATCAGGGCCCTATGGCTACACCTTC.

The rearrangement links TRBV2 to TRBJ1-2, with D hard to call. Trimming stripped 4 bases from V and 8 bases from J, with 14 bases between. The CDR3 is made up of 13 amino acids. CDR1 SNHLY and CDR2 FYNNEI come from the germline V gene. The CDR3 is CASSVGPGFGYTF. CDR3 sequence (DNA): TGTGCCAGCAGTGTTGGGCCAGGATTCGGCTACACCTTC.

This clone has more than one count but fewer than ten. This chain links TRBV28 with TRBJ1-5; 7 nucleotides agree with TRBD1. Germline V gene sequence: CDR1 MDHEN, CDR2 SYDVKM. The CDR3 has 16 amino acids. V shed 1 base and J 6 bases; nucleotides not matched to a gene: 9. The CDR3 spells CASSLSAGSGGQPQHF. CDR3 bases: TGTGCCAGCAGTTTATCTGCAGGGTCAGGGGGTCAGCCCCAGCATTTT.

The chain employs TRBV29-1 and TRBJ2-1; the D gene could be TRBD1 or TRBD2 (6 bases each). This CDR3 region has 16 residues. Between the trimmed V and J ends, which lost 0 bases and 2 bases, there was a span of 14 bases. Germline values: CDR1 SQVTM, CDR2 ANQGSEA. The CDR3 here is CSVEDLEGHTYNEQFF. The CDR3 DNA follows: TGCAGCGTTGAAGATCTGGAGGGACATACCTACAATGAGCAGTTCTTC.

A single count supports this clone. This chain connects TRBV4-2 to TRBJ1-2; D perhaps matches TRBD1 (6 bases). The length of the CDR3 is 15 residues. Germline V gene lookup returns CDR1 LGHNA and CDR2 YNFKEQ. Trimming removed 0 bases from V and 1 base from J, with 9 bases in between. The CDR3 region is CASSQDRDNNYGYTF. The CDR3 bases are TGTGCCAGCAGCCAAGACCGGGACAATAACTATGGCTACACCTTC.

The chain couples TRBV5-1 to TRBJ2-3; 12 bases fit TRBD2. Germline V gives CDR1 SGHRS, CDR2 YFSETQ. V lost 4 bases to trimming and J lost 6 bases; unmatched junction nucleotides: 9. This CDR3 has 16 amino acids. The CDR3 nucleotides are TGCGCCAGCAGCATCGGACTAGCGGGAAGGGAGGATACGCAGTATTTT. It translates to CASSIGLAGREDTQYF.